The 7 T cell receptor beta chains below come from one sample, sequenced in a study of low-dose radiotherapy and immunotherapy resistance in tumors. Both TCRalpha and TCRbeta chains were reverse transcribed with V-gene-specific primers. The TCRs were subjected to amplification over approximately 20 PCR cycles employing a constant-region primer in conjunction with a V-primer adapter. TCRdb itself ran the reads through MiXCR, one entry per CDR3 protein. This sample has 35,000 to 45,000 distinct CDR3 sequences, with about a third found just once. The time point is: before trial treatment. The material sequenced was PBMCs, taken before treatment. All receptors come from a male donor with gallbladder cancer.

There are many counts of this clonotype. The chain links TRBV5-1 to TRBJ2-2; 10 nucleotides line up with TRBD2. V shed 7 bases, J shed 4 bases, and the junction held 7 bases outside the gene matches. The CDR3 length is 15 residues. Germline V lookup: CDR1 SGHRS, CDR2 YFSETQ. The CDR3 DNA is TGCGCCAGCCTGGACAGCGGGGGGGCCACCGGGGAGCTGTTTTTT. Amino acids: CASLDSGGATGELFF.

This clonotype was counted ten times or more. The chain carries TRBV9 and TRBJ2-5, with D maybe TRBD2 (6 bases). Germline CDR1 reads SGDLS; CDR2 reads YYNGEE. Trimming removed 3 bases at V and 5 bases at J, with 17 bases between. The length of the CDR3 is 15 residues. The CDR3 spells CASSGHPRGSETQYF. In DNA form, the CDR3 reads TGTGCCAGCAGCGGACACCCGCGGGGTTCGGAGACCCAGTACTTC.

This clonotype was observed many times. This CDR3 fails to terminate in the conserved phenylalanine or tryptophan, so it likely reflects a read error. No DNA is shown, since the ends of the CDR3 on it are uncertain; the CDR3 is the one TCRdb lists. V is TRBV5-1 and J is TRBJ2-1; the tabulated D call, TRBD1, remains unverified against the DNA. The CDR3 sequence runs 14 residues, both termini included. Per germline, CDR1 SGHRS and CDR2 YFSETQ. The CDR3 here is CASSLGGDQGERRL.

This clonotype showed up many times. This sequence joins TRBV27 and TRBJ1-2; 7 nucleotides match TRBD1. The CDR3 sequence is 13 residues long. Germline trimming cut 3 bases from V and 5 bases from J; bases unmatched to any gene: 3. CDR1 is MNHEY and CDR2 is SMNVEV in the germline V gene (reference sequence). The chain's CDR3 is CASSLTGHYGYTF. CDR3 DNA sequence: TGTGCCAGCAGTTTGACAGGGCATTATGGCTACACCTTC.

The rearrangement joins TRBV27 to TRBJ2-7; 7 nucleotides align to TRBD1. The CDR3 loop spans 17 amino acids. V lost 4 bases to trimming and J lost 0 bases; unmatched junction nucleotides: 12. Looked up from germline, CDR1 is MNHEY and CDR2 is SMNVEV (reference sequence). The CDR3 DNA reads TGTGCCAGCAGTTATACAAAGGACAGGTTTAGCTCCTACGAGCAGTACTTC. Protein product: CASSYTKDRFSSYEQYF.

In its sample, this clonotype was seen a few times. The V and J genes are TRBV12-3 or TRBV12-4 and TRBJ2-1, with TRBD2 matching over 14 bases. The CDR3 loop spans 19 amino acids. J gave up 1 base and V 6 bases, and 11 bases lay outside the gene matches. As DNA, the CDR3 is TGTGCCAGCAGCCGGAGGTGGGGACTAGCGGGAGTATCCTACAATGAGCAGTTCTTC. Residues: CASSRRWGLAGVSYNEQFF.

This clonotype showed up just once. The gene calls are TRBV12-3 or TRBV12-4 and TRBJ2-7; no reliable D call. V was cut by 6 bases and J by 2 bases, with 11 bases left in between. The CDR3 totals 13 residues. CDR3 loop: CASSSGFPYEQYF. In nucleotides, the CDR3 is TGTGCCAGCAGCTCCGGGTTCCCCTACGAGCAGTACTTC.